The 25 T cell receptor beta chains below all came from one sample that was sequenced in a study of blood T cell repertoires in COVID-19. Here immunoSEQ multiplex PCR was the method, and the copy in TCRdb shows in-frame clones only, minus some. Among hundreds of thousands of clones listed, over 75% were seen once. The sequencing sample was made of PBMCs or T cells enriched from blood (not recorded which). Receptor source: a woman in her 30s who had recovered from COVID-19.

The V gene is TRBV10-3, the J gene TRBJ1-2; 9 bases are a match to TRBD1. The CDR3 is 16 residues long. Unmatched junction bases numbered 10, after V lost 6 bases and J lost 2 bases. Germline lookup yields CDR1 ENHRY and CDR2 SYGVKD. The CDR3 sequence: CAIRPSMGTGNYGYTF. The CDR3 DNA sequence: TGTGCCATCAGGCCGTCGATGGGGACAGGGAACTATGGCTACACCTTC.

The V and J genes are TRBV29-1 and TRBJ2-3; 8 bases align to TRBD1. With 6 bases clipped from V and 2 bases from J, the junction kept 7 bases outside the gene matches. The germline gives CDR1 SQVTM, CDR2 ANQGSEA. There are 14 residues in the CDR3. The CDR3 coding sequence is TGCAGCGTCCTTGGACAGGGAATCACAGATACGCAGTATTTT. This translates into CSVLGQGITDTQYF.

This clone was detected once. This chain uses TRBV7-2 with TRBJ2-7, with TRBD2 matching over 11 bases. With 1 base clipped from V and 2 bases from J, the junction kept 1 base outside the gene matches. CDR3 length: 15 amino acids. Germline V gives CDR1 SGHTA, CDR2 FQGNSA. The CDR3 here is CASSLDSGGAYEQYF. Written as DNA, the CDR3 is TGTGCCAGCAGCTTAGATAGCGGGGGGGCCTACGAGCAGTACTTC.

The gene calls are TRBV6-1 and TRBJ2-7, with 10 bases matching TRBD1. V gave up 2 bases and J gave up 3 bases; unmatched junction bases: 7. CDR1 and CDR2 (germline): MNHNS, SASEGT. This CDR3 has 16 residues. The CDR3 coding sequence is TGTGCCAGCAGTGAAACTGAGGGACAGGGGAACTACGAGCAGTACTTC. Amino acid sequence: CASSETEGQGNYEQYF.

CDR3 in DNA: TGTGCCAGCACCCTATCTATAGTCCGACAGGGCAGTAACTATGGCTACACCTTC. It codes for CASTLSIVRQGSNYGYTF. The V call is TRBV28, the J call TRBJ1-2; 7 positions agree with TRBD1. Trimming cost V 7 bases and J 1 base; bases outside gene matches: 18. The CDR3 is 18 residues long. Germline assignment: CDR1 MDHEN and CDR2 SYDVKM.

V usage is TRBV5-4 and J usage is TRBJ2-3; 16 nucleotides match TRBD2. CDR3 size: 17 residues. Per the germline V gene, CDR1 is SGHNT and CDR2 is YYREEE (reference sequence). V shed 4 bases and J 8 bases; nucleotides not matched to a gene: 10. The CDR3 DNA follows: TGTGCCAGCAGCATCGCCGGGACTAGCGGGGGGGCAGGTACGCAGTATTTT. Translation gives CASSIAGTSGGAGTQYF. Full variable domain (outside the CDR3, taken from reference TRBV5-4 and TRBJ2-3): ETGVTQSPTHLIKTRGQQVTLRCSSQSGHNTVSWYQQALGQGPQFIFQYYREEENGRGNFPPRFSGLQFPNYSSELNVNALELDDSALYLCASSIAGTSGGAGTQYFGPGTRLTVL.

The chain combines TRBV9 with TRBJ2-5; weak D call: TRBD1 (6 bases). Trimming pared 3 bases from V and 5 bases from J, leaving 23 bases between. Germline V gives CDR1 SGDLS, CDR2 YYNGEE. The CDR3 loop spans 17 amino acids. CDR3 in DNA: TGTGCCAGCAGCGCAGGGGCGACAGCCCCCCCAGCGGAGACCCAGTACTTC. Translated, it gives CASSAGATAPPAETQYF.

The chain couples TRBV18 to TRBJ2-5, with D possibly matching TRBD2 (6 bases). V was clipped by 6 bases and J by 3 bases, with 20 bases between them. In germline, CDR1 is KGHSH, CDR2 LQKENI. The CDR3 contains 16 residues. CDR3 coding DNA: TGTGCCAGCTCTCGTAACAAGATTCGGAGGGAAGAGACCCAGTACTTC. Protein sequence: CASSRNKIRREETQYF.

The V and J genes are TRBV10-2 and TRBJ2-7; D is ambiguous. The CDR3 is 16 residues long. V dropped 6 bases and J dropped 0 bases, with 18 bases sitting between them. Germline V lookup: CDR1 WSHSY, CDR2 SAAADI. The CDR3 loop is CASSEIRPSSSYEQYF. The CDR3 bases are TGCGCCAGCAGCGAAATCCGCCCTAGTTCCTCCTACGAGCAGTACTTC.

V and J are TRBV28 and TRBJ1-2; D is undetermined. The germline CDR1 and CDR2 sequences are MDHEN and SYDVKM. The CDR3 covers 11 residues. Deletions cut 4 bases from V and 5 bases from J, with 5 bases between. The CDR3 sequence: CASSSQYGYTF. CDR3 nucleotide sequence: TGTGCCAGCAGTTCCCAGTATGGCTACACCTTC.

The genes are TRBV14 and TRBJ1-4; 11 bases are shared with TRBD1. CDR3 size: 15 residues. The V segment lost 4 bases and the J segment 6 bases; nucleotides outside the gene matches: 4. In germline, CDR1 is SGHDN, CDR2 FVKESK. The CDR3 is CASSRWTGGDEKLFF. CDR3 bases: TGTGCCAGCAGCCGTTGGACAGGGGGCGATGAAAAACTGTTTTTT.

The gene calls are TRBV19 and TRBJ1-3; no firm D call. The V end lost 3 bases, the J end lost 1 base, and 4 bases lay between the germline ends. CDR1 and CDR2 (germline): LNHDA, SQIVND (reference sequence). This CDR3 region has 13 residues. The CDR3 region has the DNA TGTGCCAGTAGTATTCAATCTGGAAACACCATATATTTT. Translation gives CASSIQSGNTIYF.

The rearrangement uses TRBV7-8 and TRBJ1-4; TRBD1 agrees at 7 bases. J lost 6 bases, V lost 0 bases, and 4 bases had no gene match. The CDR3 consists of 15 residues. Germline CDR1 SGHVS, CDR2 FQNEAQ. The CDR3 nucleotides are TGTGCCAGCAGCTTAGCGCTAGGGGGCGATGAAAAACTGTTTTTT. This sequence encodes CASSLALGGDEKLFF. Based on the CDR3 plus reference TRBV7-8 and TRBJ1-4, the full variable domain is GAGVSQSPRYKVAKRGQDVALRCDPISGHVSLFWYQQALGQGPEFLTYFQNEAQLDKSGLPSDRFFAERPEGSVSTLKIQRTQQEDSAVYLCASSLALGGDEKLFFGSGTQLSVL.

This sequence joins TRBV19 and TRBJ2-3; 11 bases agree with TRBD1. With 4 bases clipped from V and 1 base from J, the junction kept 7 bases outside the gene matches. There are 17 residues in the CDR3. Germline values: CDR1 LNHDA, CDR2 SQIVND (reference sequence). For the CDR3, the DNA is TGTGCCAGTAGTACCAGGACAGGGGGCTGGGGCACAGATACGCAGTATTTT. Translating it yields CASSTRTGGWGTDTQYF. Complete variable domain (other parts from reference TRBV19 and TRBJ2-3): DGGITQSPKYLFRKEGQNVTLSCEQNLNHDAMYWYRQDPGQGLRLIYYSQIVNDFQKGDIAEGYSVSREKKESFPLTVTSAQKNPTAFYLCASSTRTGGWGTDTQYFGPGTRLTVL.

This chain joins TRBV7-9 and TRBJ2-5; no firm D call. From germline, CDR1 is SEHNR and CDR2 FQNEAQ (reference sequence). Trimming shortened V by 1 base and J by 1 base, and 4 bases separated the two germline ends. This CDR3 contains 13 residues. The CDR3 sequence is CASSLVSQETQYF. Written as DNA, the CDR3 is TGTGCCAGCAGCTTAGTTAGCCAAGAGACCCAGTACTTC.

This chain links TRBV21-1 with TRBJ1-6; the D call TRBD1 from the table was never checked on the DNA. TRBV21-1 is a documented pseudogene. The CDR3 contains 16 residues. CDR3 sequence: CASPGSRGFDNSPLHF. CDR3 coding DNA: TGTGCCAGCCCCGGGTCCAGGGGGTTCGATAATTCACCCCTCCACTTT.

The CDR3 loop is CASSLVAGSYYNEQFF. The DNA for the CDR3 is TGTGCCAGCAGCTTAGTCGCGGGATCTTACTACAATGAGCAGTTCTTC. V and J are TRBV7-2 and TRBJ2-1; possibly TRBD2 for D (6 bases). With 1 base removed from V and 3 bases from J, the gap between germline ends came to 13 bases. Germline V gives CDR1 SGHTA, CDR2 FQGNSA. The CDR3 extends over 16 amino acids.

V usage is TRBV29-1 and J usage is TRBJ2-2, with a possible D match to TRBD1 (6 bases). Trimming pared 0 bases from V and 0 bases from J, leaving 8 bases between. The CDR3 totals 15 residues. Germline CDR1 and CDR2: SQVTM and ANQGSEA. CDR3 nucleotides: TGCAGCGTTGAAGATGGGGGCCCGAACACCGGGGAGCTGTTTTTT. Its protein is CSVEDGGPNTGELFF.

The rearrangement joins TRBV19 to TRBJ1-2, with TRBD1 as a possible D gene (5 bases). The CDR3 length is 14 residues. Trimming took 4 bases from V and 2 from J, leaving 11 bases between them. CDR1 and CDR2 from the germline V gene are LNHDA and SQIVND (reference sequence). The CDR3 here is CASSRTPPNYGYTF. The CDR3 DNA is TGTGCCAGTAGTAGGACACCTCCCAACTATGGCTACACCTTC.

As DNA, the CDR3 is TGCAGCGTTAATCTACTTCGCGGGGGGGCCGGGGACATTCAGTACTTC. This translates into CSVNLLRGGAGDIQYF. V and J are TRBV29-1 and TRBJ2-4, with 9 bases fitting TRBD2. With 5 bases clipped from V and 8 bases from J, the junction kept 16 bases outside the gene matches. Germline CDR1 reads SQVTM; CDR2 reads ANQGSEA. CDR3 size: 16 residues.

This clone was recorded a few times. The rearrangement links TRBV15 to TRBJ2-2; D possibly corresponds to TRBD2 (5 bases). CDR3 length: 14 residues. CDR1 is LNHNV, CDR2 YYDKDF, per germline (reference sequence). V was clipped by 0 bases and J by 4 bases, with 6 bases between them. CDR3 bases: TGTGCCACCAGCAGAGAAGAGGGCACCGGGGAGCTGTTTTTT. Protein product: CATSREEGTGELFF. Full variable domain (outside the CDR3, taken from reference TRBV15 and TRBJ2-2): DAMVIQNPRYQVTQFGKPVTLSCSQTLNHNVMYWYQQKSSQAPKLLFHYYDKDFNNEADTPDNFQSRRPNTSFCFLDIRSPGLGDTAMYLCATSREEGTGELFFGEGSRLTVL.

The V call is TRBV30, the J call TRBJ1-6, with TRBD1 matching 9 bases. This CDR3 is 19 amino acids long. Per the germline V gene, CDR1 is GTSNPN and CDR2 is SVGIG (reference sequence). The V segment lost 2 bases and the J segment 0 bases; nucleotides outside the gene matches: 11. CDR3 in amino acids: CAWSRYLGQGSSYNSPLHF. CDR3 bases: TGTGCCTGGAGTCGGTACCTCGGACAGGGGAGCTCCTATAATTCACCCCTCCACTTT.

The CDR3 loop is CASSQDVPTGYNSPLHF. The CDR3 nucleotides are TGTGCCAGCAGCCAAGATGTTCCGACAGGCTATAATTCACCCCTCCACTTT. The chain combines TRBV14 with TRBJ1-6; tentatively, D is TRBD1 (6 bases). This CDR3 region has 17 residues. Trimming stripped 0 bases from V and 3 bases from J, with 12 bases between. Germline assignment: CDR1 SGHDN and CDR2 FVKESK. The full variable domain, completed using reference TRBV14 and TRBJ1-6, is EAGVTQFPSHSVIEKGQTVTLRCDPISGHDNLYWYRRVMGKEIKFLLHFVKESKQDESGMPNNRFLAERTGGTYSTLKVQPAELEDSGVYFCASSQDVPTGYNSPLHFGNGTRLTVT.

V gene TRBV10-2 combines with J gene TRBJ2-5; 13 bases line up with TRBD2. The CDR3 length is 18 residues. CDR1 WSHSY and CDR2 SAAADI come from the germline V gene. Trimming removed 10 bases from V and 3 bases from J; junction bases left unmatched: 17. CDR3 nucleotides: TGCGCCACCAAAAGGACTAGCGGGGGTTTATGGCGAGAAGAGACCCAGTACTTC. Its translation is CATKRTSGGLWREETQYF.

This clone was observed at least ten times. This rearrangement joins TRBV7-2 to TRBJ2-2; tentative D call: TRBD1 (5 bases). The germline V and J ends were trimmed by 5 bases and 4 bases, with 17 bases remaining between them. The CDR3 length is 16 residues. Germline values: CDR1 SGHTA, CDR2 FQGNSA. The DNA for the CDR3 is TGTGCCAGCAGCGACCCAGGGTCCCTGGGCACCGGGGAGCTGTTTTTT. It yields the protein CASSDPGSLGTGELFF. The full variable domain, its missing parts supplied by reference TRBV7-2 and TRBJ2-2, is GAGVSQSPSNKVTEKGKDVELRCDPISGHTALYWYRQSLGQGLEFLIYFQGNSAPDKSGLPSDRFSAERTGGSVSTLTIQRTQQEDSAVYLCASSDPGSLGTGELFFGEGSRLTVL.